The present T cell receptor beta chain was sequenced within a study of T-cell memory formation after mild COVID-19. Study in general: TCR clusters were mostly confined to one donor each.

Study-wide findings and caveats: Whereas later expanders leaned CD4+, clones contracting day 15 to 85 showed a balanced CD4/CD8 makeup.

In the case of this clonotype: Its antigen remains unidentified.

Trimming took 5 bases from V and 5 from J, leaving 31 bases between them. This CDR3 comprises 19 residues. Germline loops: CDR1 MDHEN, CDR2 SYDVKM. TCR alpha and TCR beta cDNA libraries carrying sample barcodes and UMIs were produced by 5'RACE using constant-segment primers. TCRdb redid the calling of the 5' RACE reads with MiXCR, one entry per CDR3 protein. Altogether more than 450,000 distinct CDR3 sequences are present, roughly 18% being singletons, with the ten largest covering more than 10%. The genes are TRBV28 and TRBJ2-7; perhaps D is TRBD1 or TRBD2 (6 bases each). The sample was PBMCs or a T cell subset sorted from them (not recorded which). The sequence was obtained from an adult woman who had mild COVID-19 (a few samples of this study predate the infection). Cell type and time point are not known. This chain's CDR3 is CASSRAEALNTGPGDEQYF. The CDR3 DNA reads TGTGCCAGCAGTCGAGCCGAGGCCCTGAACACAGGGCCGGGGGACGAGCAGTACTTC.